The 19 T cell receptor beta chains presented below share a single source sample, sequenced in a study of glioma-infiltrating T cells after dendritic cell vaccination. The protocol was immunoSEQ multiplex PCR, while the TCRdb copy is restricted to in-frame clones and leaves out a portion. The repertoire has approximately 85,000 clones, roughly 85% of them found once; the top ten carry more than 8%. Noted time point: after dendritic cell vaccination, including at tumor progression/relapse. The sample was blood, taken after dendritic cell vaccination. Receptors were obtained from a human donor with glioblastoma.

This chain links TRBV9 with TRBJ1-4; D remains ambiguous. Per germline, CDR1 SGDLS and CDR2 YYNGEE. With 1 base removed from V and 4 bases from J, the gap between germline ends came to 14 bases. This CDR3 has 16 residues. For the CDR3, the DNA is TGTGCCAGCAGCGTACTTTCGGGTACCCTTAATGAAAAACTGTTTTTT. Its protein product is CASSVLSGTLNEKLFF.

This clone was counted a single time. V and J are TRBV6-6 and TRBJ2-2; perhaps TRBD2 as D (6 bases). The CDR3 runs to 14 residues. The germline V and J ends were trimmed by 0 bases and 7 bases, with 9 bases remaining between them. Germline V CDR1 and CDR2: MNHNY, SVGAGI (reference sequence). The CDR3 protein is CASSYSAGYGELFF. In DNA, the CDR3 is TGTGCCAGCAGTTACTCTGCGGGGTACGGGGAGCTGTTTTTT.

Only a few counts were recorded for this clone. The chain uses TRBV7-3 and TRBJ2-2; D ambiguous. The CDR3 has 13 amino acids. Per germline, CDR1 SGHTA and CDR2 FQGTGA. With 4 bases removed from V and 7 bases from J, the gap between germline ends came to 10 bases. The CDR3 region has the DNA TGTGCCAGCAGCTCCCTAAAGCACGGGGAGCTGTTTTTT. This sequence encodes CASSSLKHGELFF.

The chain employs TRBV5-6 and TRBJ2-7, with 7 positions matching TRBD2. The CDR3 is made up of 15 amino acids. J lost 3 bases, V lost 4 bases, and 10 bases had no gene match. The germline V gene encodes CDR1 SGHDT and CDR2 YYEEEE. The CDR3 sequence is CASSPTGTTLYEQYF. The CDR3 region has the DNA TGTGCCAGCAGCCCAACCGGGACTACCCTCTACGAGCAGTACTTC.

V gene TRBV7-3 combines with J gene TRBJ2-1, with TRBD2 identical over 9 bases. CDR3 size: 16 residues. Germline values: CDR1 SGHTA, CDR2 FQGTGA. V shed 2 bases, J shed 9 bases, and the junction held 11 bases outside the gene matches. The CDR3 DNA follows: TGTGCCAGCAGCTTAGGGGGTAGCGGGAGTCTAGGTGAGCAGTTCTTC. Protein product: CASSLGGSGSLGEQFF.

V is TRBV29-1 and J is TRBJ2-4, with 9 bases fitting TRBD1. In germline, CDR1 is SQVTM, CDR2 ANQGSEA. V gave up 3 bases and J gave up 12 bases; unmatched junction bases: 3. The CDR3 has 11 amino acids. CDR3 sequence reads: CSVETGGNQYF. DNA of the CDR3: TGCAGCGTTGAGACAGGGGGTAATCAGTACTTC.

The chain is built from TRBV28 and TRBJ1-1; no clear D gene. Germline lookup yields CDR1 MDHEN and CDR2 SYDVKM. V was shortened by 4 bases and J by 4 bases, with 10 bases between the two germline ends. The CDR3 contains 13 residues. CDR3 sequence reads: CASSSRGGTEAFF. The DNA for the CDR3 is TGTGCCAGCAGTTCCCGGGGAGGCACTGAAGCTTTCTTT.

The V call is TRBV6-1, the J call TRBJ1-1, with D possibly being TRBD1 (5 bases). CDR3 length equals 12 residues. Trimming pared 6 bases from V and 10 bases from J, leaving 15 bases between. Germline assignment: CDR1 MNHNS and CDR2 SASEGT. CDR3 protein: CASRVTGFGAFF. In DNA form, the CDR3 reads TGTGCCAGCAGAGTCACAGGATTCGGAGCTTTCTTT.

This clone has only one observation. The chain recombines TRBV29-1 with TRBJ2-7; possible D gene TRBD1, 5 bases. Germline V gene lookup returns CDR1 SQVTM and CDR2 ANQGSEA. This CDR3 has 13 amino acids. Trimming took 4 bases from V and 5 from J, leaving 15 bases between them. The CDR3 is CSVGEGEHHEQYF. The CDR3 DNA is TGCAGCGTTGGTGAAGGGGAACACCACGAGCAGTACTTC.

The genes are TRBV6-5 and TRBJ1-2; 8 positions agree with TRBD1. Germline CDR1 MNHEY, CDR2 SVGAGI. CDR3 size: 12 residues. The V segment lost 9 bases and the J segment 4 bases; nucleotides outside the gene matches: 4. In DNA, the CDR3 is TGTGCCAGTCGGACAGGGTCCTATGGCTACACCTTC. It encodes CASRTGSYGYTF.

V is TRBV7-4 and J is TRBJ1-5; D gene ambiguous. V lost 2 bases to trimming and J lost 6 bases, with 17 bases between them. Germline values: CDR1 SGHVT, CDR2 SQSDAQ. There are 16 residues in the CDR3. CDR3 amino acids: CASSLNRGRRSQPQHF. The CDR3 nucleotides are TGTGCCAGCAGCTTAAATCGAGGCCGTCGGAGTCAGCCCCAGCATTTT.

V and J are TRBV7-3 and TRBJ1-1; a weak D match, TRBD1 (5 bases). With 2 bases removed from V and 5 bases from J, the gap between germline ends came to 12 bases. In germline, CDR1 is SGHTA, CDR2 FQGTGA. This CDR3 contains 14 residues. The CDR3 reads CASSLAPRGTEAFF. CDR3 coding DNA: TGTGCCAGCAGCTTAGCGCCGCGGGGGACTGAAGCTTTCTTT. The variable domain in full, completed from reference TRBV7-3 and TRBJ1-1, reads GAGVSQTPSNKVTEKGKYVELRCDPISGHTALYWYRQSLGQGPEFLIYFQGTGAADDSGLPNDRFFAVRPEGSVSTLKIQRTERGDSAVYLCASSLAPRGTEAFFGQGTRLTVV.

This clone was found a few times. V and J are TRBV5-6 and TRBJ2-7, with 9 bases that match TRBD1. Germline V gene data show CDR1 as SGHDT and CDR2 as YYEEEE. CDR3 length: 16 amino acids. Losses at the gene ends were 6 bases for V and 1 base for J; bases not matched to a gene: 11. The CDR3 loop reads CASTDTGGPISYEQYF. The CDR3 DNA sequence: TGTGCCAGCACCGATACAGGGGGCCCTATTTCCTACGAGCAGTACTTC.

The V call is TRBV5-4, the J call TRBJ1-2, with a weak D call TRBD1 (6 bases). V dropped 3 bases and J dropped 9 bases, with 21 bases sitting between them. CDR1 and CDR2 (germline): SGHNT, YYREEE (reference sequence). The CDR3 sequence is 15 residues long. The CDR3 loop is CASSSSVTGMGRYTF. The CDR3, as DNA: TGTGCCAGCAGCTCCAGCGTGACAGGAATGGGGCGCTACACCTTC. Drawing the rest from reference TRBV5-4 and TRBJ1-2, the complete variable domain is ETGVTQSPTHLIKTRGQQVTLRCSSQSGHNTVSWYQQALGQGPQFIFQYYREEENGRGNFPPRFSGLQFPNYSSELNVNALELDDSALYLCASSSSVTGMGRYTFGSGTRLTVV.

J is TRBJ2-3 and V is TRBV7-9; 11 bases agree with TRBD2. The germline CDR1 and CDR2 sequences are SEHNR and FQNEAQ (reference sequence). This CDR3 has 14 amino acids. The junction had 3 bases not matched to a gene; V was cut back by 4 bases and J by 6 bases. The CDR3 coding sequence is TGTGCCAGCAGCTCTAGCGGGAGGTGGGATACGCAGTATTTT. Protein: CASSSSGRWDTQYF.

DNA for the CDR3: TGTGCCAGCAGTTCAGACAGATATTCACCTTACGAGCAGTACTTC. Encoded protein: CASSSDRYSPYEQYF. The rearrangement uses TRBV27 and TRBJ2-7, with D possibly matching TRBD1 (5 bases). Germline CDR1 is MNHEY and CDR2 is SMNVEV (reference sequence). With 4 bases removed from V and 4 bases from J, the gap between germline ends came to 17 bases. This CDR3 comprises 15 residues.

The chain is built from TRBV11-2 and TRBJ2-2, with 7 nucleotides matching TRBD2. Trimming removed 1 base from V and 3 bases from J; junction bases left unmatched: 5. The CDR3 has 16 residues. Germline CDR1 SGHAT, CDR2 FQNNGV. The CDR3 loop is CASSLASSGYTGELFF. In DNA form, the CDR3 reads TGTGCCAGCAGCTTAGCATCTAGCGGATACACCGGGGAGCTGTTTTTT.

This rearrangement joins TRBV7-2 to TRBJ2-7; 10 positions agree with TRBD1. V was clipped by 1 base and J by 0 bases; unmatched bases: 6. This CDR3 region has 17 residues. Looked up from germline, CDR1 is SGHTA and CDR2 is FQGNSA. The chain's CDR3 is CASSLGTGGIDSYEQYF. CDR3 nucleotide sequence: TGTGCCAGCAGCTTAGGGACAGGGGGGATAGACTCCTACGAGCAGTACTTC.

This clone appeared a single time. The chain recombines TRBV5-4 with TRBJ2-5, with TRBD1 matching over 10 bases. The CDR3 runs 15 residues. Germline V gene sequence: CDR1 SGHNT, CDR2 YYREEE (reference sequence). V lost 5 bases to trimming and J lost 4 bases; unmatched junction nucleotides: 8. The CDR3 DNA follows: TGTGCCAGCAGTACCGGGACAGGGGTTTCAGAGACCCAGTACTTC. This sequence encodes CASSTGTGVSETQYF.